This T cell receptor (beta chain) was identified in a study of T-cell memory formation after mild COVID-19. TCR alpha and TCR beta cDNA libraries carrying sample barcodes and UMIs were produced by 5'RACE using constant-segment primers. MiXCR was run by TCRdb on the 5' RACE reads, yielding one entry per CDR3 protein. This table holds approximately 480,000 distinct CDR3 sequences, around a sixth found once. Study observations and caveats: CD4/CD8 balance held among clones contracting day 15 to 85, and later expanders leaned CD4+. CD4+ contracting clones were mainly CM and EM; CD8+ ones, EMRA.

V shed 5 bases, J shed 7 bases, and the junction held 3 bases outside the gene matches. Per germline, CDR1 SNHLY and CDR2 FYNNEI. The CDR3 runs 13 residues. With regard to this clonotype: The target antigen is unknown.

Input material: PBMCs or a T cell subset sorted from them (not recorded which). This clonotype was obtained from an adult woman who had mild COVID-19 (a few samples of this study predate the infection). Cell type and time point are not known. The V call is TRBV2, the J call TRBJ2-1; 9 bases agree with TRBD2. Here the CDR3 DNA reads TGTGCCAGCAGTAATAGCGGGAGAAATGAGCAGTTCTTC. This gives the protein CASSNSGRNEQFF.